This T cell receptor (beta chain) was obtained from a study of blood T cell repertoires in COVID-19. Study-wide context: Researchers got acute and convalescent COVID-19 samples from the United States, Italy and Spain. T cells, B-cell-depleted T cells, or PBMCs supplied cDNA or gDNA.

The germline gives CDR1 MNHNY, CDR2 SVGAGI (reference sequence). The CDR3 covers 14 residues. Trimming pared 4 bases from V and 8 bases from J, leaving 17 bases between. Original processing methods: Nucleated cell counts were estimated from reference gene primer amplification. Produced via immunoSEQ multiplex PCR; TCRdb's table is partial and in-frame only. D and trimming come from the DNA, and the V and J calls and clone size come from that table. The sample has over 200,000 clones, about 90% seen once. The sequence was obtained from a man aged 35 to 55 with active or convalescent COVID-19. The chain joins TRBV6-6 to TRBJ1-2, with D possibly TRBD1 on 6 matching bases. The sample comprised peripheral blood. The CDR3 nucleotides are TGTGCCAGCAGTTCGCTCAGCCAGGGGACAGGCTACACCTTC. Residues: CASSSLSQGTGYTF.